This T cell receptor beta chain appears in the sequencing data of a study of radiotherapy plus CTLA-4 blockade in lung cancer. The V and J ends lost 3 bases and 2 bases respectively, with 4 bases between them. This CDR3 is built from 13 residues. The V gene's germline CDR1 is MNHNS and CDR2 SASEGT. Assay: immunoSEQ multiplex PCR; the TCRdb copy retains only in-frame clones and omits some. The sample has some 94,000 clones, around 84% seen once; the top ten hold over 20%. On this clone itself: Its antigen is currently unknown.

Whole-study findings and limits: With interferon-beta, early dynamics of blood T cell clones were reported to best predict response.

This chain links TRBV6-1 with TRBJ1-4; D remains unclear. The origin of this receptor is a human donor with non-small cell lung cancer that progressed on radiotherapy plus ipilimumab. The sequenced sample was peripheral blood, obtained from a patient treated with radiotherapy plus ipilimumab. CDR3: CASSDSTNEKLFF. For the CDR3, the DNA is TGTGCCAGCAGTGACAGTACTAATGAAAAACTGTTTTTT.